The rows below give T cell receptor beta chains drawn from one sample of a study of blood T cell repertoires in COVID-19. The protocol was immunoSEQ multiplex PCR, while the TCRdb copy is restricted to in-frame clones and leaves out a portion. The data hold about 170,000 clones, with 84% observed a single time. Sequenced: peripheral blood. Source of these receptors: a man aged 18 to 29 with active or convalescent COVID-19. Both conserved end residues are part of each CDR3. D genes are given only for firm matches. Expanded clones get a size class; other rows say once, few or many, or leave the size out.

J gene: TRBJ1-3
V gene: TRBV5-1
D gene: .
clone size: .
CDR3 DNA: TGCGCCAGCAGCTTGACAGGGACGGGAAACACCATATATTTT
CDR3 protein: CASSLTGTGNTIYF

J gene: TRBJ2-2
V gene: TRBV5-1
D gene: TRBD1
clone size: .
CDR3 DNA: TGCGCCAGCAGTCGACAGGGGGCGAACACCGGGGAGCTGTTTTTT
CDR3 protein: CASSRQGANTGELFF

J gene: TRBJ1-1
V gene: TRBV7-6
D gene: .
clone size: .
CDR3 DNA: TGTGCCAGCAGCCCCGGCGGGGGTTCCACTGAAGCTTTCTTT
CDR3 protein: CASSPGGGSTEAFF

J gene: TRBJ2-2
V gene: TRBV30
D gene: .
clone size: .
CDR3 DNA: TGTGCCTGGAGTATGGGGAGCGAAGTGGGCGGGGAGCTGTTTTTT
CDR3 protein: CAWSMGSEVGGELFF

J gene: TRBJ1-2
V gene: TRBV2
D gene: TRBD1
clone size: once
CDR3 DNA: TGTGCCAGCAGCTCGCGGGGACAGACTAACTATGGCTACACCTTC
CDR3 protein: CASSSRGQTNYGYTF

J gene: TRBJ1-2
V gene: TRBV4-1
D gene: .
clone size: .
CDR3 DNA: TGCGCCAGCAGCCAAGATCTGGGACTCGACTATGGCTACACCTTC
CDR3 protein: CASSQDLGLDYGYTF

J gene: TRBJ1-6
V gene: TRBV6-5
D gene: .
clone size: .
CDR3 DNA: TGTGCCAGCAGTTACTCGATGGCCAGGGCTGGTTCACCCCTCCACTTT
CDR3 protein: CASSYSMARAGSPLHF

J gene: TRBJ1-6
V gene: TRBV30
D gene: TRBD1
clone size: .
CDR3 DNA: TGTGCCTGGAGCCGCCTCCGGGACAGGGGGCCTAAGGGATCACCCCTCCACTTT
CDR3 protein: CAWSRLRDRGPKGSPLHF

J gene: TRBJ2-7
V gene: TRBV7-8
D gene: .
clone size: .
CDR3 DNA: TGTGCCAGCAGCTTAGGCAGAGGTCCCTACGAGCAGTACTTC
CDR3 protein: CASSLGRGPYEQYF

J gene: TRBJ1-4
V gene: TRBV7-2
D gene: .
clone size: .
CDR3 DNA: TGTGCCAGCAGCTTGGGTTGGACAGTCAATGAAAAACTGTTTTTT
CDR3 protein: CASSLGWTVNEKLFF

J gene: TRBJ1-2
V gene: TRBV4-1
D gene: .
clone size: .
CDR3 DNA: TGCGCCAGCAGCCAAGCAATAGAAAACTATGGCTACACCTTC
CDR3 protein: CASSQAIENYGYTF

J gene: TRBJ2-4
V gene: TRBV11-2
D gene: TRBD2
clone size: .
CDR3 DNA: TGTGCCAGCAGCTTAGATCAGGCTAGCGGGAAAAACATTCAGTACTTC
CDR3 protein: CASSLDQASGKNIQYF

J gene: TRBJ2-3
V gene: TRBV6-4
D gene: .
clone size: .
CDR3 DNA: TGTGCCAGCAGTGACTCGCGCCAGGGCACAGATACGCAGTATTTT
CDR3 protein: CASSDSRQGTDTQYF

J gene: TRBJ2-7
V gene: TRBV3-1/TRBV3-2
D gene: TRBD1
clone size: .
CDR3 DNA: TGTGCCAGCACGGGACAGGTGGACTACGAGCAGTACTTC
CDR3 protein: CASTGQVDYEQYF

J gene: TRBJ2-3
V gene: TRBV4-3
D gene: .
clone size: .
CDR3 DNA: TGCGCCAGCAGCCAAGGCGGGTTTAGCACAGATACGCAGTATTTT
CDR3 protein: CASSQGGFSTDTQYF

J gene: TRBJ1-6
V gene: TRBV11-2
D gene: TRBD1
clone size: few
CDR3 DNA: TGTGCCAGCAGCTTACAGACAGGGGGATCACCCCTCCACTTT
CDR3 protein: CASSLQTGGSPLHF

J gene: TRBJ2-5
V gene: TRBV7-2
D gene: TRBD1
clone size: .
CDR3 DNA: TGTGCCAGCAGCTTAGGGACAGGGTTTGGGGAGACCCAGTACTTC
CDR3 protein: CASSLGTGFGETQYF

J gene: TRBJ2-1
V gene: TRBV5-1
D gene: TRBD2
clone size: .
CDR3 DNA: TGCGCCAGCAGCTTGGCCGTAGCGGGGGGGCCTGGTGAGCAGTTCTTC
CDR3 protein: CASSLAVAGGPGEQFF

J gene: TRBJ1-5
V gene: TRBV5-6
D gene: TRBD1
clone size: few
CDR3 DNA: TGTGCCAGCAGCTTGAAGGGACAGAATTATCAGCCCCAGCATTTT
CDR3 protein: CASSLKGQNYQPQHF

J gene: TRBJ2-1
V gene: TRBV5-6
D gene: .
clone size: .
CDR3 DNA: TGTGCCAGCAGCTTTCTAAGCTCCTACAATGAGCAGTTCTTC
CDR3 protein: CASSFLSSYNEQFF

J gene: TRBJ1-6
V gene: TRBV7-8
D gene: .
clone size: .
CDR3 DNA: TGTGCCAGCAGTTACGGACAGTTTGATTCACCCCTCCACTTT
CDR3 protein: CASSYGQFDSPLHF

J gene: TRBJ2-2
V gene: TRBV11-3
D gene: .
clone size: .
CDR3 DNA: TGTGCCAGCAGCTTAGAACAGGCGAAACACGGGGAGCTGTTTTTT
CDR3 protein: CASSLEQAKHGELFF

J gene: TRBJ1-4
V gene: TRBV19
D gene: .
clone size: .
CDR3 DNA: TGTGCCAGTACCGTAAATAATGAAAAACTGTTTTTT
CDR3 protein: CASTVNNEKLFF

J gene: TRBJ2-3
V gene: TRBV5-4
D gene: TRBD2
clone size: .
CDR3 DNA: TGTGCCAGCAGCTTGACGGGAGGTGATACGCAGTATTTT
CDR3 protein: CASSLTGGDTQYF

J gene: TRBJ1-2
V gene: TRBV3-1/TRBV3-2
D gene: .
clone size: few
CDR3 DNA: TGTGCCAGCAGCCAACAAACCCCGGGGGGGAACTATGGCTACACCTTC
CDR3 protein: CASSQQTPGGNYGYTF

J gene: TRBJ1-1
V gene: TRBV3-1/TRBV3-2
D gene: .
clone size: .
CDR3 DNA: TGTGCCAGCAGCCAAGTAGGCAAGAAGCGCCCCTCGGGGACTGAAGCTTTCTTT
CDR3 protein: CASSQVGKKRPSGTEAFF

J gene: TRBJ2-7
V gene: TRBV5-6
D gene: TRBD1
clone size: .
CDR3 DNA: TGTGCCAGCAGCTTGGTTGGCAGGGGGCTGTACGAGCAGTACTTC
CDR3 protein: CASSLVGRGLYEQYF

J gene: TRBJ1-2
V gene: TRBV29-1
D gene: .
clone size: .
CDR3 DNA: TGCAGCGTTGGGGTCCAGGGTGGCTACACCTTC
CDR3 protein: CSVGVQGGYTF

J gene: TRBJ1-2
V gene: TRBV5-1
D gene: .
clone size: .
CDR3 DNA: TGCGCCAGCAGCGAAACAGGGAACTATGGCTACACCTTC
CDR3 protein: CASSETGNYGYTF

J gene: TRBJ1-4
V gene: TRBV10-1
D gene: .
clone size: .
CDR3 DNA: TGCGCCAGCAGTAACTTTAATGAAAAACTGTTTTTT
CDR3 protein: CASSNFNEKLFF

J gene: TRBJ1-3
V gene: TRBV19
D gene: TRBD1
clone size: few
CDR3 DNA: TGTGCCAGTAGTACCAAGGGACAGGGAAACACCATATATTTT
CDR3 protein: CASSTKGQGNTIYF

J gene: TRBJ2-1
V gene: TRBV28
D gene: TRBD1
clone size: .
CDR3 DNA: TGTGCCAGCAGTTCCCGACAGGGAGAGCAGTTCTTC
CDR3 protein: CASSSRQGEQFF

J gene: TRBJ1-2
V gene: TRBV10-1
D gene: TRBD1
clone size: few
CDR3 DNA: TGCGCCAGCAGTGCAGGGGGTGGCTACACCTTC
CDR3 protein: CASSAGGGYTF

J gene: TRBJ1-6
V gene: TRBV7-2
D gene: .
clone size: few
CDR3 DNA: TGTGCCAGCAGCTTAGCCGAGGGGGGGTATTCACCCCTCCACTTT
CDR3 protein: CASSLAEGGYSPLHF

J gene: TRBJ1-2
V gene: TRBV10-3
D gene: .
clone size: .
CDR3 DNA: TGTGCCATCAGTGCCGACAGCCGATATGGCTACACCTTC
CDR3 protein: CAISADSRYGYTF

J gene: TRBJ2-6
V gene: TRBV4-1
D gene: .
clone size: medium-sized
CDR3 DNA: TGCGCCAGCAGGACAGTAAGCTCTGGGGCCAACGTCCTGACTTTC
CDR3 protein: CASRTVSSGANVLTF

J gene: TRBJ2-5
V gene: TRBV5-6
D gene: TRBD2
clone size: .
CDR3 DNA: TGTGCCAGCAGCTTGGTGGCTAGCGGGAGGGCCAAAGAGACCCAGTACTTC
CDR3 protein: CASSLVASGRAKETQYF

J gene: TRBJ2-2
V gene: TRBV13
D gene: .
clone size: .
CDR3 DNA: TGTGCCAGCAGCTTAGAGCAGGGCCAAAGTACGAACACCGGGGAGCTGTTTTTT
CDR3 protein: CASSLEQGQSTNTGELFF

J gene: TRBJ2-5
V gene: TRBV19
D gene: TRBD1
clone size: .
CDR3 DNA: TGTGCCAGCGGGACAGGGTTTCAGACCCAGTACTTC
CDR3 protein: CASGTGFQTQYF

J gene: TRBJ2-3
V gene: TRBV9
D gene: TRBD2
clone size: once
CDR3 DNA: TGTGCCAGCAGCGTAGCGGCTAGCGGGAGTTCAGATACGCAGTATTTT
CDR3 protein: CASSVAASGSSDTQYF

J gene: TRBJ2-7
V gene: TRBV9
D gene: .
clone size: .
CDR3 DNA: TGTGCCAGCAGCGTAGCGTCTCCCTCCTACGAGCAGTACTTC
CDR3 protein: CASSVASPSYEQYF

J gene: TRBJ2-1
V gene: TRBV12-5
D gene: TRBD2
clone size: once
CDR3 DNA: TGTGCTAGTGGTTTGGACGGGGGGGCCTTGTCCTACAATGAGCAGTTCTTC
CDR3 protein: CASGLDGGALSYNEQFF

J gene: TRBJ2-3
V gene: TRBV18
D gene: .
clone size: once
CDR3 DNA: TGTGCCAGCTCACCAGGAGGGGAGAGCACAGATACGCAGTATTTT
CDR3 protein: CASSPGGESTDTQYF